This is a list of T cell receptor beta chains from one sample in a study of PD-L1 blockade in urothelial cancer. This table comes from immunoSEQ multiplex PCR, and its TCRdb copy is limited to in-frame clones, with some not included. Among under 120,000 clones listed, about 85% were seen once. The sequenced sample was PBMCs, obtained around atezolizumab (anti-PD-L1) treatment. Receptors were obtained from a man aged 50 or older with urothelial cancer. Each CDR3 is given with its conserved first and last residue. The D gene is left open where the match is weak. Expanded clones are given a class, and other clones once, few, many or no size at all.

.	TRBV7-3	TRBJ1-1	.	TGTGCCAGCAGCTTAGGACAGAACACTGAAGCTTTCTTT	CASSLGQNTEAFF
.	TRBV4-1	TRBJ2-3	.	TGCGCCAGCAGCGATATCGCGTGGGGGGCAGATACGCAGTATTTT	CASSDIAWGADTQYF
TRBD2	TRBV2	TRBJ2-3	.	TGTGCCAGCAGTGAAGTAACACTAGCGGGACCAGATACGCAGTATTTT	CASSEVTLAGPDTQYF
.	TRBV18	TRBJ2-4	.	TGTGCCAGCTCACCGTCGGGACACCTCAAAAACATTCAGTACTTC	CASSPSGHLKNIQYF
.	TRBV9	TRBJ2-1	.	TGTGCCAGCAGCGTAGAGCCTTTCGACAATGAGCAGTTCTTC	CASSVEPFDNEQFF
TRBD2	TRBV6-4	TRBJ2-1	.	TGTGCCAGCAGCAGCGGGAGGGCCGGTGAGCAGTTCTTC	CASSSGRAGEQFF
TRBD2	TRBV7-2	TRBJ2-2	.	TGTGCCAGCAGGGAGACTAGCGGGAACACCGGGGAGCTGTTTTTT	CASRETSGNTGELFF
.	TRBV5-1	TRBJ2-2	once	TGCGCCAGCAGCTTGGTTACAGGAGCGAACACCGGGGAGCTGTTTTTT	CASSLVTGANTGELFF
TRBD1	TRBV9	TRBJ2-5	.	TGTGCCAGCTCCCCCCCAGGGGGCTCGGAGACCCAGTACTTC	CASSPPGGSETQYF
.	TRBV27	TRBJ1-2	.	TGTGCCAGCACCCTACGGGGGGGTAACTTTGGCTACACCTTC	CASTLRGGNFGYTF
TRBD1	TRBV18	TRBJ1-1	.	TGTGCCAGCTCACGGGTTGCTCGGGACAGAAGTATGAACACTGAAGCTTTCTTT	CASSRVARDRSMNTEAFF
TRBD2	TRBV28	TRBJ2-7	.	TGTGCCAGCAGTTTCCTAGCGGGCGCAGTTACCTACGAGCAGTACTTC	CASSFLAGAVTYEQYF
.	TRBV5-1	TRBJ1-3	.	TGCGCCAGCAGCGGGATCGCAGGGTCTCCTGGAAACACCATATATTTT	CASSGIAGSPGNTIYF
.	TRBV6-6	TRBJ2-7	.	TGTGCCAGCAGTTACATACAGGGAGTCTACGAGCAGTACTTC	CASSYIQGVYEQYF
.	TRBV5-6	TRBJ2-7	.	TGTGCCAGCAGCTTCCAACTAGTTCACGAGCAGTACTTC	CASSFQLVHEQYF
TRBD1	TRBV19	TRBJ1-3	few	TGTGCCAGGCAGGGGGAGCACACCATATATTTT	CARQGEHTIYF
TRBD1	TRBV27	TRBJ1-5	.	TGTGCCAGCAGTCCATATCCGACAGGGTTTAGTCAGCCCCAGCATTTT	CASSPYPTGFSQPQHF
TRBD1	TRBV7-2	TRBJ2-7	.	TGTGCCAGCAGCCTGACAGGGGGCTCTTCCTACGAGCAGTACTTC	CASSLTGGSSYEQYF
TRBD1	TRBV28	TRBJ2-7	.	TGTGCCAGCAGTACCACAGGGGAATGGACCTACGAGCAGTACTTC	CASSTTGEWTYEQYF
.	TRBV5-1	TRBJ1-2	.	TGCGCCAGCAGCTTGGGCAGGGTTAACTATGGCTACACCTTC	CASSLGRVNYGYTF
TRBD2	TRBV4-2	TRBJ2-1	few	TGTGCCAGCAGCCAAGAAAGAACTAGCGGGAGGGCCCGAGGCAATGAGCAGTTCTTC	CASSQERTSGRARGNEQFF
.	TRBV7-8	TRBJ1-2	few	TGTGCCAGCAGGCCCACAGGGTTCTATGGCTACACCTTC	CASRPTGFYGYTF
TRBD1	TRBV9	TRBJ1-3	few	TGTGCCAGCAGCGTAGATCTGGACAGGGGGCGGTTATATGGAAACACCATATATTTT	CASSVDLDRGRLYGNTIYF
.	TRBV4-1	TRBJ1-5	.	TGCGCCAGCAGCCAAGAGACAGTCTATAGCAATCAGCCCCAGCATTTT	CASSQETVYSNQPQHF
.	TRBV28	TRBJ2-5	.	TGTGCCAGCAGTTTATTTGGGTGGGGAGACAGGTTACAGGAGACCCAGTACTTC	CASSLFGWGDRLQETQYF
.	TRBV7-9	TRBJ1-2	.	TGTGCCAGCAGCTTAGTACCAGGGGATGGCTACACCTTC	CASSLVPGDGYTF
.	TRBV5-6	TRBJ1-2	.	TGTGCCAGCAGCTTGGCGGGAACCTATGGCTACACCTTC	CASSLAGTYGYTF
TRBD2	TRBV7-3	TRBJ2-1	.	TGTGCCAGCAGCTTAACGTCCGGGGGGGGACTAGCGGCCCGCTCCTACAATGAGCAGTTCTTC	CASSLTSGGGLAARSYNEQFF